What follows describes a single T cell receptor (beta chain). The sample comes from a study of OX40 agonist ivuxolimab in advanced cancers. The assay was immunoSEQ multiplex PCR, and TCRdb's table has in-frame clones only and misses some. This sample has approximately 67,000 clones; around nine tenths occur once, and the top ten carry under 7.5%. CDR1 and CDR2 (germline): SGDLS, YYNGEE. With 4 bases removed from V and 4 bases from J, the gap between germline ends came to 8 bases. The CDR3 is made up of 12 amino acids. This sequence originates from an adult with an advanced solid tumor such as melanoma, head and neck, liver or kidney cancer. The source was CD4+ or CD8+ T cells sorted from blood, collected in a trial of the OX40 agonist ivuxolimab. This rearrangement joins TRBV9 to TRBJ1-1; the D is unclear. The CDR3 here is CASSQTSTEAFF. CDR3 DNA sequence: TGTGCCAGCAGCCAGACCAGCACTGAAGCTTTCTTT. The full variable domain, in which reference TRBV9 and TRBJ1-1 provide the parts outside the CDR3, is DSGVTQTPKHLITATGQRVTLRCSPRSGDLSVYWYQQSLDQGLQFLIQYYNGEERAKGNILERFSAQQFPDLHSELNLSSLELGDSALYFCASSQTSTEAFFGQGTRLTVV.